The 28 T cell receptor beta chains listed next were all sequenced from one sample in a study of T cell responses to AZD1222 COVID-19 vaccine. TCRdb's table, derived via immunoSEQ multiplex PCR, lists solely in-frame clones and lacks some. The sample records 150,000 to 180,000 clones, 90% being singletons. The sample in question was peripheral blood, obtained 28 days after the second AZD1222 dose. These receptors were collected from an adult who received the AZD1222 COVID-19 vaccine.

The chain links TRBV5-6 to TRBJ2-1, with a tentative D call TRBD1 (5 bases). From germline, CDR1 is SGHDT and CDR2 YYEEEE. V was pared by 4 bases and J by 0 bases, with 14 bases between. This CDR3 is 16 amino acids long. CDR3 sequence (DNA): TGTGCCAGCAGCGCCAGACAGCTGAGCTCCTACAATGAGCAGTTCTTC. Amino acid sequence: CASSARQLSSYNEQFF.

V is TRBV19 and J is TRBJ1-5; maybe TRBD1 (6 bases). Germline CDR1 is LNHDA and CDR2 is SQIVND (reference sequence). This CDR3 has 16 amino acids. Trimming stripped 5 bases from V and 1 base from J, with 15 bases between. CDR3 protein: CASSPGHQTSNQPQHF. DNA for the CDR3: TGTGCCAGTAGTCCGGGACACCAAACCAGCAATCAGCCCCAGCATTTT.

The V and J genes are TRBV11-1 and TRBJ1-2; 12 nucleotides align to TRBD1. The CDR3 extends over 14 amino acids. Germline assignment: CDR1 SGHAT and CDR2 FQDESV (reference sequence). After removal of 7 bases from V and 8 bases from J, the junction contained 8 bases not matched to a gene. The CDR3 DNA sequence: TGTGCCAGCAACCAGGGACAGGGGGCGAGAGGCTACACCTTC. The encoded protein is CASNQGQGARGYTF.

This chain links TRBV5-1 with TRBJ2-3; D unresolved. The CDR3 is 14 amino acids. V lost 0 bases, J lost 0 bases, and 5 bases lay in between. Germline V lookup: CDR1 SGHRS, CDR2 YFSETQ. The CDR3 region is CASSLETSTDTQYF. CDR3 DNA: TGCGCCAGCAGCTTGGAAACTAGCACAGATACGCAGTATTTT.

This sequence joins TRBV7-3 and TRBJ2-7; D gene unclear. Germline CDR1 and CDR2: SGHTA and FQGTGA. The length of the CDR3 is 15 residues. V dropped 0 bases and J dropped 1 base, with 10 bases sitting between them. The CDR3 DNA reads as TGTGCCAGCAGCTTAACCCCACTCTTGTCCTACGAGCAGTACTTC. As protein: CASSLTPLLSYEQYF. Full variable domain (outside the CDR3, taken from reference TRBV7-3 and TRBJ2-7): GAGVSQTPSNKVTEKGKYVELRCDPISGHTALYWYRQSLGQGPEFLIYFQGTGAADDSGLPNDRFFAVRPEGSVSTLKIQRTERGDSAVYLCASSLTPLLSYEQYFGPGTRLTVT.

The rearrangement joins TRBV19 to TRBJ2-3; TRBD1 agrees at 7 bases. CDR1 is LNHDA and CDR2 is SQIVND in the germline V gene (reference sequence). The junction had 5 bases not matched to a gene; V was cut back by 3 bases and J by 2 bases. The CDR3 covers 15 residues. The CDR3: CASSMGQLYTDTQYF. For the CDR3, the DNA is TGTGCCAGTAGTATGGGACAGCTGTACACAGATACGCAGTATTTT.

This clone has only one observation. The J gene is TRBJ1-5, the V gene TRBV7-2; D is undetermined. From germline, CDR1 is SGHTA and CDR2 FQGNSA. V was pared by 6 bases and J by 0 bases, with 12 bases between. The CDR3 spans 15 residues. The CDR3 bases are TGTGCCAGCAGTCGACCGCCGTATAGCAATCAGCCCCAGCATTTT. Its translation: CASSRPPYSNQPQHF.

This chain uses TRBV28 with TRBJ2-1, with 8 bases lining up with TRBD2. The CDR3 is 12 residues long. V gave up 5 bases and J gave up 15 bases; unmatched junction bases: 9. Germline-derived CDR1 and CDR2 are MDHEN and SYDVKM. The CDR3: CASSVGTRWLFF. The CDR3 DNA is TGTGCCAGCAGTGTAGGGACTAGGTGGCTGTTCTTC.

The V call is TRBV28, the J call TRBJ2-5, with D tentatively TRBD1 or TRBD2 (5 bases each). The CDR3 loop spans 15 amino acids. Trimming pared 2 bases from V and 5 bases from J, leaving 15 bases between. Germline CDR1 reads MDHEN; CDR2 reads SYDVKM. As DNA, the CDR3 is TGTGCCAGCAGTTTAGGGTTTGAGGGGACGGAGACCCAGTACTTC. This translates into CASSLGFEGTETQYF.

V usage is TRBV30 and J usage is TRBJ1-2, with D perhaps matching TRBD1 (6 bases). Trimming removed 0 bases from V and 5 bases from J, with 10 bases in between. Per the germline V gene, CDR1 is GTSNPN and CDR2 is SVGIG (reference sequence). The CDR3 has 13 amino acids. Written as DNA, the CDR3 is TGTGCCTGGAGTGTGGGGGCCACTTATGGCTACACCTTC. This gives the protein CAWSVGATYGYTF.

V gene TRBV6-5 combines with J gene TRBJ1-1; D is unresolved. V lost 0 bases and J 1 base, leaving 9 bases between the germline ends. CDR3 length equals 15 residues. CDR1 and CDR2 (germline): MNHEY, SVGAGI. In DNA, the CDR3 is TGTGCCAGCAGTTACTCTAAAGCAGGGAACACTGAAGCTTTCTTT. Amino acids: CASSYSKAGNTEAFF.

J is TRBJ1-6 and V is TRBV5-4; a weak D match, TRBD1 (5 bases). Germline assignment: CDR1 SGHNT and CDR2 YYREEE (reference sequence). The CDR3 totals 15 residues. Trimming pared 0 bases from V and 7 bases from J, leaving 11 bases between. CDR3 sequence reads: CASSLGGRVNSPLHF. CDR3 coding DNA: TGTGCCAGCAGCTTGGGCGGCAGGGTGAATTCACCCCTCCACTTT.

V gene TRBV27 combines with J gene TRBJ1-3, with D uncertain. This CDR3 is 15 amino acids long. CDR1 is MNHEY and CDR2 is SMNVEV in the germline V gene (reference sequence). Trimming shortened V by 0 bases and J by 0 bases, and 6 bases separated the two germline ends. As DNA, the CDR3 is TGTGCCAGCAGTTTATCGTTTTACTCTGGAAACACCATATATTTT. Encoded protein: CASSLSFYSGNTIYF.

This chain uses TRBV6-4 with TRBJ1-6; perhaps TRBD1 as D (6 bases). V lost 3 bases to trimming and J lost 7 bases, with 13 bases between them. CDR3 length: 15 amino acids. CDR1 and CDR2 from the germline V gene are MRHNA and SNTAGT. CDR3 DNA sequence: TGTGCCAGCAGTGAACAGGGATCGGGGAATTCACCCCTCCACTTT. Amino acids: CASSEQGSGNSPLHF.

CDR3 sequence (DNA): TGTGCCTGGGTGGTCCCGACAGGGTTGAACACTGAAGCTTTCTTT. It codes for CAWVVPTGLNTEAFF. J is TRBJ1-1 and V is TRBV30, with 7 nucleotides matching TRBD1. The V segment lost 5 bases and the J segment 0 bases; nucleotides outside the gene matches: 9. CDR1 is GTSNPN and CDR2 is SVGIG in the germline V gene (reference sequence). The CDR3 length is 15 residues.

The rearrangement uses TRBV7-9 and TRBJ1-4; D perhaps matches TRBD1 (6 bases). Trimming pared 5 bases from V and 7 bases from J, leaving 26 bases between. The CDR3 has 18 amino acids. Germline V gives CDR1 SEHNR, CDR2 FQNEAQ (reference sequence). DNA for the CDR3: TGTGCCAGCAGCCAAGGGCTCAGAGTGAGGGACACTCGTGAAAAACTGTTTTTT. Translation gives CASSQGLRVRDTREKLFF.

This rearrangement joins TRBV5-4 to TRBJ2-7; 9 bases line up with TRBD2. From germline, CDR1 is SGHNT and CDR2 YYREEE (reference sequence). The CDR3 covers 14 residues. V shed 4 bases and J 1 base; nucleotides not matched to a gene: 3. The CDR3 loop reads CASSGGLASYEQYF. CDR3 nucleotides: TGTGCCAGCAGCGGGGGACTAGCTTCCTACGAGCAGTACTTC.

The chain recombines TRBV5-1 with TRBJ1-2; possibly TRBD1 for D (5 bases). V shed 0 bases and J shed 6 bases, with 9 bases lying between them. The CDR3 has 13 amino acids. Per germline, CDR1 SGHRS and CDR2 YFSETQ. CDR3 residues: CASSLGSGDGYTF. The DNA of the CDR3 is TGCGCCAGCAGCTTGGGGTCGGGGGATGGCTACACCTTC.

The chain recombines TRBV28 with TRBJ2-6, with D perhaps TRBD1 (6 bases). V shed 7 bases and J shed 4 bases, with 20 bases lying between them. Germline V CDR1 and CDR2: MDHEN, SYDVKM. This CDR3 is built from 17 residues. CDR3 in DNA: TGTGCCAGCAACCTGGGGGCAGGGAGCTCCGGGGCCAACGTCCTGACTTTC. Translated: CASNLGAGSSGANVLTF.

V gene TRBV10-3 combines with J gene TRBJ2-7; a weak D match, TRBD1 (6 bases). In germline, CDR1 is ENHRY, CDR2 SYGVKD. The V gene lost 2 bases and the J gene lost 7 bases, with 15 bases spanning the gap. This CDR3 spans 14 amino acids. The DNA for the CDR3 is TGTGCCATCAGTGAGCGCCCGCGGACAGCTGAGCAGTACTTC. It yields the protein CAISERPRTAEQYF.

V is TRBV7-9 and J is TRBJ2-3, with TRBD1 identical over 7 bases. J lost 0 bases, V lost 5 bases, and 5 bases had no gene match. This CDR3 is 15 amino acids long. Germline CDR1 reads SEHNR; CDR2 reads FQNEAQ (reference sequence). The CDR3 loop reads CASSHRGQSTDTQYF. CDR3 coding DNA: TGTGCCAGCAGCCACCGGGGACAGAGCACAGATACGCAGTATTTT.

The V gene is TRBV6-4, the J gene TRBJ1-1; 7 nucleotides align to TRBD1. The CDR3 totals 18 residues. The germline V gene has CDR1 MRHNA and CDR2 SNTAGT. V trimming: 8 bases; J trimming: 0 bases; junction bases outside the gene matches: 18. CDR3 protein: CASLTRKGQHPLNTEAFF. CDR3 coding DNA: TGTGCCAGCCTAACCCGTAAGGGACAGCACCCCCTGAACACTGAAGCTTTCTTT.

The genes are TRBV9 and TRBJ1-3; D uncertain. Germline V gives CDR1 SGDLS, CDR2 YYNGEE. CDR3 length: 16 amino acids. V was shortened by 4 bases and J by 0 bases, with 14 bases between the two germline ends. The CDR3 loop reads CASSFEDWLSGNTIYF. DNA for the CDR3: TGTGCCAGCAGCTTCGAGGACTGGCTCTCTGGAAACACCATATATTTT.

The V gene is TRBV7-3, the J gene TRBJ1-1; D gene ambiguous. Trimming removed 5 bases at V and 0 bases at J, with 13 bases between. The length of the CDR3 is 15 residues. Germline loops: CDR1 SGHTA, CDR2 FQGTGA. The CDR3 coding sequence is TGTGCCAGCAGCCCCACCGCAGTTCTGAACACTGAAGCTTTCTTT. Protein: CASSPTAVLNTEAFF. Filled out from reference TRBV7-3 and TRBJ1-1, the complete variable domain reads GAGVSQTPSNKVTEKGKYVELRCDPISGHTALYWYRQSLGQGPEFLIYFQGTGAADDSGLPNDRFFAVRPEGSVSTLKIQRTERGDSAVYLCASSPTAVLNTEAFFGQGTRLTVV.

The rearrangement joins TRBV18 to TRBJ1-2, with D perhaps matching TRBD1 (6 bases). With 2 bases removed from V and 5 bases from J, the gap between germline ends came to 9 bases. Germline V CDR1 and CDR2: KGHSH, LQKENI. This CDR3 has 13 residues. CDR3 sequence reads: CASSPWDTYGYTF. The DNA of the CDR3 is TGTGCCAGCTCACCATGGGACACATATGGCTACACCTTC.

The CDR3 nucleotides are TGTGCCTGGAGCGGGGGGTTGGGTAGGACTGAAGCTTTCTTT. This gives the protein CAWSGGLGRTEAFF. V and J are TRBV30 and TRBJ1-1; TRBD1 might be the D (5 bases). Germline lookup yields CDR1 GTSNPN and CDR2 SVGIG (reference sequence). Trimming shortened V by 3 bases and J by 5 bases, and 16 bases separated the two germline ends. The CDR3 has 14 residues.

This clone was counted once. The gene calls are TRBV6-5 and TRBJ1-6, with D unclear. The CDR3 loop spans 16 amino acids. Germline V CDR1 and CDR2: MNHEY, SVGAGI. V lost 0 bases and J lost 6, with 12 bases in between. The CDR3 region is CASSYSTVNSNSPLHF. The CDR3 DNA reads TGTGCCAGCAGTTACTCGACGGTAAACAGTAATTCACCCCTCCACTTT.

The chain links TRBV6-5 to TRBJ2-7; TRBD1 aligns across 12 bases. The CDR3 covers 15 residues. V shed 0 bases, J shed 6 bases, and the junction held 3 bases outside the gene matches. Looked up from germline, CDR1 is MNHEY and CDR2 is SVGAGI. The CDR3 DNA reads TGTGCCAGCAGTTACTCGGGGACAGGGGGCCGCGAGCAGTACTTC. Encoded protein: CASSYSGTGGREQYF.